Listed here is a single T cell receptor beta chain. Its target is not known. CD45RO-negative, CCR7-selected cells formed the naive CD8 fraction, which excluded terminally differentiated effector memory CD45RA+ cells. Deep-level settings were used for running the assay. Libraries were prepared by immunoSEQ multiplex PCR; TCRdb keeps only in-frame clonotypes and omits some of them. The data contain about 2,200,000 clones, 93% of them singletons. This entry is derived from a study of shared clonotypes between healthy human individuals. The study's findings and limits: Larger estimated richness was generally recorded for naive subsets relative to memory subsets. Only a few donors were included, so the genetic and exposure-history diversity represented was limited. Specimens sampled were limited to blood, with tissue repertoires likely differing.

The CDR3 runs to 14 residues. CDR1 is MDHEN and CDR2 is SYDVKM in the germline V gene. Trimming stripped 5 bases from V and 7 bases from J, with 18 bases between. The chain has TRBV28 and TRBJ2-7, with D possibly TRBD2 on 6 matching bases. The receptor was derived from a man younger than 35 in good health. Some clones in this sample may be carry-over from other donors' samples. Sequenced material: naive CD8+ T cells from PBMCs. The CDR3: CASSPGGNSGEQYF. The CDR3 DNA reads TGTGCCAGCAGTCCTGGCGGGAACTCGGGGGAGCAGTACTTC.